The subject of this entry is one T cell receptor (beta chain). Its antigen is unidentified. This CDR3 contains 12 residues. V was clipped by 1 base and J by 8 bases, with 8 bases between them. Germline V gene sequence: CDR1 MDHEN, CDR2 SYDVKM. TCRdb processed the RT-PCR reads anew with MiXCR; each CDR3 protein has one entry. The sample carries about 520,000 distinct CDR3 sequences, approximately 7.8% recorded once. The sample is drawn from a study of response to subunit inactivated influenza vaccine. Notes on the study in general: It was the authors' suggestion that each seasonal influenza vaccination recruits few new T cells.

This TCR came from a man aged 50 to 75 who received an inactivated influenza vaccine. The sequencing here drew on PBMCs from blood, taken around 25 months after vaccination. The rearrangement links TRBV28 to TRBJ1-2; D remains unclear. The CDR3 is CASSLSGRGYTF. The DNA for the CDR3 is TGTGCCAGCAGTTTATCTGGGAGGGGCTACACCTTC.